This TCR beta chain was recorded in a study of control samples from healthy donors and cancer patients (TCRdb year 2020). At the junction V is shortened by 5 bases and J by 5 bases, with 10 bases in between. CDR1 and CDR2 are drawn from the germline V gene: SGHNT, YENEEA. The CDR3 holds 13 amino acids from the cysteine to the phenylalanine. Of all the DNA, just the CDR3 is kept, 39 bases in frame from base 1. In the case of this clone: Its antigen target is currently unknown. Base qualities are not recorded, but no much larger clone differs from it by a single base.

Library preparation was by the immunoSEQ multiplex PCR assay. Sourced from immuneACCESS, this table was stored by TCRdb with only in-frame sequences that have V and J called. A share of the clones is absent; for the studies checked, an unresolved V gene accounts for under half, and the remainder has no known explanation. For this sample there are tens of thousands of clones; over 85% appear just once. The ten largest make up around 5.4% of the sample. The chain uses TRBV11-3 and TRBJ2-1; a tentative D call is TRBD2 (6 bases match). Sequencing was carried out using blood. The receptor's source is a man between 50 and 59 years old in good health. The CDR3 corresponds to CASSRDFDNEQFF. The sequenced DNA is TGTGCCAGCAGCCGGGACTTCGACAATGAGCAGTTCTTC.